A single sample gave rise to the 13 T cell receptor beta chains below, sequenced in a study of T cells after yellow fever vaccination. One entry per CDR3 protein, called by TCRdb with MiXCR from the 5' RACE reads. Of about 25,000 distinct CDR3 sequences listed, 3.4% are singletons. The sequenced sample was PBMCs, either bulk or a sorted T-cell subset (CD4+, CD8+, memory, or dextramer-sorted; not recorded which), obtained about 41 days after the first yellow fever vaccination. Receptors were obtained from a man younger than 30 who received the YFV17D yellow fever vaccine.

The table lists this clonotype with many counts. The chain carries TRBV6-1 and TRBJ1-2, with 7 bases identical to TRBD1. This CDR3 has 14 residues. Unmatched junction bases numbered 3, after V lost 3 bases and J lost 2 bases. Germline V CDR1 and CDR2: MNHNS, SASEGT. CDR3 bases: TGTGCCAGCAGTGAGACAGGGCTAAACTATGGCTACACCTTC. Protein product: CASSETGLNYGYTF.

The table lists this clonotype with many counts. The CDR3 sequence is CASSSVGETQYF. Written as DNA, the CDR3 is TGTGCCAGCAGCTCAGTCGGGGAGACCCAGTACTTC. The genes are TRBV7-2 and TRBJ2-5; D remains unclear. The ends were cut back, 4 bases at V and 5 bases at J, with 8 bases in the middle. Germline values: CDR1 SGHTA, CDR2 FQGNSA. The CDR3 loop spans 12 amino acids.

In its sample, this clonotype ranks as medium-sized. This sequence joins TRBV7-2 and TRBJ2-1; D gene uncertain. The CDR3 consists of 13 residues. CDR1 is SGHTA, CDR2 FQGNSA, per germline. The germline V and J ends were trimmed by 1 base and 4 bases, with 5 bases remaining between them. CDR3 in amino acids: CASSLGPYNEQFF. In DNA form, the CDR3 reads TGTGCCAGCAGCTTAGGACCATACAATGAGCAGTTCTTC.

This clonotype was counted many times. The V and J genes are TRBV6-2 or TRBV6-3 and TRBJ2-1; tentative D call: TRBD2 (5 bases). This CDR3 has 12 amino acids. Germline CDR1 and CDR2: MNHEY and SVGEGT. V gave up 2 bases and J gave up 9 bases, with 8 bases separating them. The CDR3 DNA follows: TGTGCCAGCAGTTACAGTACTAGTGAGCAGTTCTTC. It yields the protein CASSYSTSEQFF.

This clonotype was observed many times. This rearrangement joins TRBV12-3 or TRBV12-4 to TRBJ2-3; TRBD1 matches 9 bases. This CDR3 is 16 amino acids long. The trim removed 5 bases at V and 5 bases at J, leaving 11 bases unmatched. The CDR3 spells CASSVTGTGIVDTQYF. The CDR3 coding sequence is TGTGCCAGCAGTGTTACCGGGACAGGGATAGTAGATACGCAGTATTTT.

This clonotype was picked up many times. The chain carries TRBV12-3 or TRBV12-4 and TRBJ1-6, with D possibly being TRBD1 (5 bases). The V end was cut by 6 bases, the J end by 6 bases, with 15 bases between. This CDR3 has 15 residues. The CDR3 is CASRRDGLGNSPLHF. CDR3 DNA: TGTGCCAGCAGACGGGACGGACTCGGTAATTCACCCCTCCACTTT.

This clonotype was detected ten times or more. The chain employs TRBV6-4 and TRBJ2-1; 14 bases agree with TRBD2. The CDR3 has 19 amino acids. Germline V CDR1 and CDR2: MRHNA, SNTAGT. The V gene end was trimmed by 8 bases and the J gene end by 1 base; junction bases not matched to a gene: 13. The CDR3 region is CASLRAGLAGGTSYNEQFF. The CDR3 DNA reads TGTGCCAGCCTTCGGGCTGGACTAGCGGGGGGTACTTCCTACAATGAGCAGTTCTTC.

This clonotype has a count of ten or more. The chain joins TRBV12-3 or TRBV12-4 to TRBJ1-6, with a weak D call TRBD1 (6 bases). The V end lost 7 bases, the J end lost 7 bases, and 14 bases lay between the germline ends. The CDR3 runs to 14 residues. The CDR3 region is CASNPGVYNSPLHF. The CDR3, as DNA: TGTGCCAGCAACCCAGGGGTTTACAATTCACCCCTCCACTTT.

This clonotype showed up many times. The V call is TRBV5-8, the J call TRBJ1-2; 8 nucleotides agree with TRBD1. The ends lost 2 bases at V and 2 bases at J; junction bases unmatched: 8. CDR1 SGHTS and CDR2 YDEGEE come from the germline V gene. This CDR3 contains 16 residues. CDR3 sequence (DNA): TGTGCCAGCAGCTTTGGGCAGGGGGCAGGAAACTATGGCTACACCTTC. Translation gives CASSFGQGAGNYGYTF.

This clonotype was detected ten times or more. J is TRBJ2-3 and V is TRBV5-1, with a weak D call TRBD1 (6 bases). Trimming stripped 4 bases from V and 2 bases from J, with 14 bases between. Germline CDR1 and CDR2: SGHRS and YFSETQ. This CDR3 has 15 residues. DNA of the CDR3: TGCGCCAGCAGCATCTCAGGACAGAACACAGATACGCAGTATTTT. Its protein product is CASSISGQNTDTQYF.

This clonotype was seen ten or more times. V is TRBV3-1 and J is TRBJ2-5; weak D call: TRBD1 (5 bases). V was cut by 4 bases and J by 5 bases, with 14 bases left in between. The CDR3 sequence is 14 residues long. Germline V gives CDR1 LGHDT, CDR2 YNNKEL (reference sequence). CDR3 DNA: TGTGCCAGCAGCCGACAGCCATCGAAGGAGACCCAGTACTTC. It is translated as CASSRQPSKETQYF.

This clonotype has ten or more counts. The J gene is TRBJ1-2, the V gene TRBV20-1; no firm D call. The ends were cut back, 1 base at V and 3 bases at J, with 12 bases in the middle. CDR1 DFQATT and CDR2 SNEGSKA come from the germline V gene (reference sequence). The CDR3 is made up of 14 amino acids. The CDR3 region is CSARGAGAHYGYTF. DNA for the CDR3: TGCAGTGCTAGAGGGGCGGGAGCCCACTATGGCTACACCTTC.

This clonotype was detected ten times or more. The V gene is TRBV5-1, the J gene TRBJ2-7; 11 nucleotides agree with TRBD1. The CDR3 loop spans 16 amino acids. The germline CDR1 and CDR2 sequences are SGHRS and YFSETQ. Trimming took 0 bases from V and 6 from J; bases not matched to a gene: 8. The CDR3 sequence: CASSLAGGTGGSEQYF. The CDR3 region has the DNA TGCGCCAGCAGCTTGGCCGGGGGGACAGGGGGTTCCGAGCAGTACTTC.